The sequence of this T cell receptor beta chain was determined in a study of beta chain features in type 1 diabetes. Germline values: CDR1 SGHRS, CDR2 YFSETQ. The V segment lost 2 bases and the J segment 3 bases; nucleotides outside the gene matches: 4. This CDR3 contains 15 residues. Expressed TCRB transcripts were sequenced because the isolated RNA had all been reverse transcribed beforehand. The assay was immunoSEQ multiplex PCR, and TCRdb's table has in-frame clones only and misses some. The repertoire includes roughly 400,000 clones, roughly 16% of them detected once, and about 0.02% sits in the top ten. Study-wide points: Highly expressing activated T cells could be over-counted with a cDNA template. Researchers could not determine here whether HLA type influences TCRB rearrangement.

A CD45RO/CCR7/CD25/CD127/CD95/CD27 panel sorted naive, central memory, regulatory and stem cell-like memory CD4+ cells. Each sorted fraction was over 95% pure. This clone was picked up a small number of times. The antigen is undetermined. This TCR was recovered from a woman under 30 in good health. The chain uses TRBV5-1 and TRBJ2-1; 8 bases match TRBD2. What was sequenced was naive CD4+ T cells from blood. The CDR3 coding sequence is TGCGCCAGCAGCTTCGATAGCGGGATCTACAATGAGCAGTTCTTC. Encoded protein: CASSFDSGIYNEQFF. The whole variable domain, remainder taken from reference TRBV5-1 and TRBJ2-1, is KAGVTQTPRYLIKTRGQQVTLSCSPISGHRSVSWYQQTPGQGLQFLFEYFSETQRNKGNFPGRFSGRQFSNSRSEMNVSTLELGDSALYLCASSFDSGIYNEQFFGPGTRLTVL.